The clone carrying this TCR beta chain was detected once. CDR1 and CDR2 from the germline V gene are KGHSH and LQKENI. V shed 4 bases, J shed 6 bases, and the junction held 7 bases outside the gene matches. There are 15 residues in the CDR3. The data belong to a study of cytomegalovirus exposure and HLA in healthy donors. The PCR ran on 60 Vbeta and 13 Jbeta primers. The repertoire was sequenced with immunoSEQ multiplex PCR; TCRdb's copy has only in-frame clones and lacks some. Of about 170,000 clones in the sample, approximately 84% were seen once. The gene calls are TRBV18 and TRBJ1-1; 11 bases line up with TRBD1. The origin of this receptor is a man between 18 and 35 years old in good health and CMV-seropositive. The sequenced sample was PBMCs. CDR3 in DNA: TGTGCCAGCTCACGAACGGACAGGGGGCACGCTGAAGCTTTCTTT. It yields the protein CASSRTDRGHAEAFF.